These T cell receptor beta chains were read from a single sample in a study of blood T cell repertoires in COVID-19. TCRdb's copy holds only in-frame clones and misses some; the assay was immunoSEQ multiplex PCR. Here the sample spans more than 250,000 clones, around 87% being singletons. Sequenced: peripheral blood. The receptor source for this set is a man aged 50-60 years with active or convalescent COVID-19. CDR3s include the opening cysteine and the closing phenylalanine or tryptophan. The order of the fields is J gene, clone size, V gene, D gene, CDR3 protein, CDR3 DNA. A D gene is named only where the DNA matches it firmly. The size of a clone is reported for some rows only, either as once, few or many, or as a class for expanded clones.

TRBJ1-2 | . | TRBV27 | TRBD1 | CASSPGTGVYYGYTF | TGTGCCAGCAGTCCGGGGACAGGGGTATACTATGGCTACACCTTC
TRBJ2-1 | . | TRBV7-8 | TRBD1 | CASRKDRGKYNEQFF | TGTGCCAGCAGAAAGGACAGGGGGAAGTACAATGAGCAGTTCTTC
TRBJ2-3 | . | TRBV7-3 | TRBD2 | CASSFTGTSGGPSDTQYF | TGTGCCAGCAGCTTCACCGGGACTAGCGGGGGGCCTTCGGATACGCAGTATTTT
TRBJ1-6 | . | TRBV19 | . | CASSMGLFSYNSPLHF | TGTGCCAGTAGTATGGGCCTCTTCTCCTATAATTCACCCCTCCACTTT
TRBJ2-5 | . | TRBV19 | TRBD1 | CATSGRTGGPETQYF | TGTGCCACGTCGGGTCGGACAGGGGGCCCGGAGACCCAGTACTTC
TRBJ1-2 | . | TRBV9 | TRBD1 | CASSVGQGAYGYTF | TGTGCCAGCAGCGTAGGACAGGGGGCTTATGGCTACACCTTC
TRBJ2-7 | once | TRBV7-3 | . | CASSLNSGAYEQYF | TGTGCCAGCAGCTTAAATAGCGGCGCCTACGAGCAGTACTTC
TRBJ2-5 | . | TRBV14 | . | CASSPVVPGETQYF | TGTGCCAGCAGCCCAGTTGTTCCGGGGGAGACCCAGTACTTC
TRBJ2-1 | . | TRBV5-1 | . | CASSLAGRSSYNEQFF | TGCGCCAGCAGCTTGGCCGGCCGGAGCTCCTACAATGAGCAGTTCTTC
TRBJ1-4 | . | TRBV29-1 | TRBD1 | CSVDQGDGEKLFF | TGCAGCGTTGACCAGGGGGACGGGGAAAAACTGTTTTTT
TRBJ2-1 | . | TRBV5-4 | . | CASSLSGIWEQFF | TGTGCCAGCAGCCTTTCAGGGATTTGGGAGCAGTTCTTC
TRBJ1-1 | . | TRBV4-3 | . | CASSQDTGGSTEAFF | TGCGCCAGCAGCCAGGATACCGGGGGGAGCACTGAAGCTTTCTTT
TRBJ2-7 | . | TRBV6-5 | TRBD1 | CASKRGDRISYEQYF | TGTGCCAGCAAGAGGGGGGACAGGATCTCCTACGAGCAGTACTTC
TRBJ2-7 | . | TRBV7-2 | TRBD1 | CASSFEGQISYEQYF | TGTGCCAGCAGCTTTGAGGGACAGATCTCCTACGAGCAGTACTTC
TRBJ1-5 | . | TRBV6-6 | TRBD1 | CASQGAGNQPQHF | TGTGCCAGCCAGGGGGCGGGCAATCAGCCCCAGCATTTT
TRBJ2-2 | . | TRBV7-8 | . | CASSPTGELFF | TGTGCCAGCAGCCCAACCGGGGAGCTGTTTTTT
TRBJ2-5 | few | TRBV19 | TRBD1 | CASSVTGGAETQYF | TGTGCCAGTAGCGTGACAGGGGGCGCGGAGACCCAGTACTTC
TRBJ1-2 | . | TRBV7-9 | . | CASSPGGLYCTF | TGTGCCAGCTCGCCGGGTGGCCTGTATTGCACCTTC
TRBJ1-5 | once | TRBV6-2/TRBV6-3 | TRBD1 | CASSRTGGSQPQHF | TGTGCCAGCAGCCGGACAGGGGGAAGTCAGCCCCAGCATTTT
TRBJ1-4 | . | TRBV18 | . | CASSPRSGIQPHNEKLFF | TGTGCCAGCTCCCCTCGGTCGGGGATCCAACCCCATAATGAAAAACTGTTTTTT
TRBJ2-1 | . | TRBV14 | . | CASSQGPFRGGEQFF | TGTGCCAGCAGCCAAGGACCATTCAGAGGCGGTGAGCAGTTCTTC
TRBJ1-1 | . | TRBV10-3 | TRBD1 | CAISDRTGGITTEAFF | TGTGCCATCAGTGACCGGACAGGGGGCATCACCACTGAAGCTTTCTTT
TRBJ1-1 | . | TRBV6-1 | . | CASKTGENTEAFF | TGTGCCAGCAAGACAGGAGAGAACACTGAAGCTTTCTTT
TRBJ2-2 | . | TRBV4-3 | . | CASLSGDTGELFF | TGCGCCAGCCTTTCAGGGGACACCGGGGAGCTGTTTTTT
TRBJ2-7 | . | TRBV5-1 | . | CASSLDRAETGAQSNEQYF | TGCGCCAGCAGCTTGGACCGGGCGGAAACTGGGGCCCAAAGTAACGAGCAGTACTTC
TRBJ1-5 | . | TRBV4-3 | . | CASSQDAGVNQPQHF | TGCGCCAGCAGCCAAGATGCAGGGGTCAATCAGCCCCAGCATTTT
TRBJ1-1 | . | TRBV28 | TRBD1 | CASSTRQGPLNTEAFF | TGTGCCAGCAGTACACGACAGGGACCTTTAAACACTGAAGCTTTCTTT